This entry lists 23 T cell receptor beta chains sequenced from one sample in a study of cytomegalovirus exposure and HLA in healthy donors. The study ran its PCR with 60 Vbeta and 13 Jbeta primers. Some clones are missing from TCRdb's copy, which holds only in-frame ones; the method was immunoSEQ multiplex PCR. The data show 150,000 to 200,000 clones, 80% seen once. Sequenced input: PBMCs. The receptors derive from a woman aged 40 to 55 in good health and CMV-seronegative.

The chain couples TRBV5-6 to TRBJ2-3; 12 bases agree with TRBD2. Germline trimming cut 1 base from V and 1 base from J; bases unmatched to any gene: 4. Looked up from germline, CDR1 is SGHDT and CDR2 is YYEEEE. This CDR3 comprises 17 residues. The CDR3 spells CASSLRRLAGGTDTQYF. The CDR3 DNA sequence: TGTGCCAGCAGCTTGCGAAGACTAGCGGGGGGCACAGATACGCAGTATTTT.

This CDR3 is CSVQDRGAWANVLTF. CDR3 bases: TGCAGCGTTCAGGACAGGGGAGCATGGGCCAACGTCCTGACTTTC. V is TRBV29-1 and J is TRBJ2-6; 9 bases map to TRBD1. Germline loops: CDR1 SQVTM, CDR2 ANQGSEA. The V gene end was trimmed by 5 bases and the J gene end by 5 bases; junction bases not matched to a gene: 7. This CDR3 is 15 amino acids long.

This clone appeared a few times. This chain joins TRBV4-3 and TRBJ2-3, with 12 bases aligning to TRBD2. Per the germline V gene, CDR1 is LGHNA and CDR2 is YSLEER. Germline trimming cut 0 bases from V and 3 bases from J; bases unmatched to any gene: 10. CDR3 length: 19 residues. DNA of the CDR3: TGCGCCAGCAGCCAAGATATTGTTCCTAGCGGGGGGGAAACAGATACGCAGTATTTT. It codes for CASSQDIVPSGGETDTQYF.

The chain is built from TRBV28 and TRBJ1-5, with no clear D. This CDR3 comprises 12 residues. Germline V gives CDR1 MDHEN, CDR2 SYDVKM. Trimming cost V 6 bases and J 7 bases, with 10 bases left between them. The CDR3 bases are TGTGCCAGCAGCCCGGGAGGGCAGCCCCAGCATTTT. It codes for CASSPGGQPQHF. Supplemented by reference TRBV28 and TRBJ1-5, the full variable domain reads DVKVTQSSRYLVKRTGEKVFLECVQDMDHENMFWYRQDPGLGLRLIYFSYDVKMKEKGDIPEGYSVSREKKERFSLILESASTNQTSMYLCASSPGGQPQHFGDGTRLSIL.

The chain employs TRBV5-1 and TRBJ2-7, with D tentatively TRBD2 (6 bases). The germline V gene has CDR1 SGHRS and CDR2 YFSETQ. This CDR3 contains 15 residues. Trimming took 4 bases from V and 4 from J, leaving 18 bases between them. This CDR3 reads CASSPEMIGRYEQYF. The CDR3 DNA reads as TGCGCCAGCAGCCCAGAGATGATAGGGAGGTACGAGCAGTACTTC.

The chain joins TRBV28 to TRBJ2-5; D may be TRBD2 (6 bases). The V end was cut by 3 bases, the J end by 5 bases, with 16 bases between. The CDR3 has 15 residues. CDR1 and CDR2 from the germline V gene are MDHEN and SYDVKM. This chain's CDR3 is CASSLWSGDVETQYF. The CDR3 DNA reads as TGTGCCAGCAGTTTGTGGTCGGGAGACGTGGAGACCCAGTACTTC.

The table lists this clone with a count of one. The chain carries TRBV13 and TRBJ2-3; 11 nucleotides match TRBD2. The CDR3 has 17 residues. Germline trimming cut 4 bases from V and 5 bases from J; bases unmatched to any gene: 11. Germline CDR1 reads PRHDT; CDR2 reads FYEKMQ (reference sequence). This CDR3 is CASSSLAGDQLGDTQYF. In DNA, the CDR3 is TGTGCCAGCAGCTCACTAGCGGGGGACCAACTGGGAGATACGCAGTATTTT.

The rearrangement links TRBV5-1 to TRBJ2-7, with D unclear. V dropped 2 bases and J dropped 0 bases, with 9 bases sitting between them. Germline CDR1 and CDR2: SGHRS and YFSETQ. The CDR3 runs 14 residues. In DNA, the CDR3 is TGCGCCAGCAGCTTAACAGAGAGCTCCTACGAGCAGTACTTC. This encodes CASSLTESSYEQYF.

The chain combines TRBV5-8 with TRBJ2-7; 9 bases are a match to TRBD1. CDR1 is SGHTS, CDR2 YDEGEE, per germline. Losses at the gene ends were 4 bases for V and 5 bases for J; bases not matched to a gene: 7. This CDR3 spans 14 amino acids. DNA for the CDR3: TGTGCCAGCAGCCGCTGGGACAGGGACCACGAGCAGTACTTC. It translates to CASSRWDRDHEQYF.

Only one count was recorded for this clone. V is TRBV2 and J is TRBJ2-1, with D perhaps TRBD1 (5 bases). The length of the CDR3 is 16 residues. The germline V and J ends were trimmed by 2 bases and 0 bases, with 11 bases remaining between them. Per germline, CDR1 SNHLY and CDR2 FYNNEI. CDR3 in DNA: TGTGCCAGCAGTGAAACAGGCGCAAGCTCCTACAATGAGCAGTTCTTC. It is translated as CASSETGASSYNEQFF.

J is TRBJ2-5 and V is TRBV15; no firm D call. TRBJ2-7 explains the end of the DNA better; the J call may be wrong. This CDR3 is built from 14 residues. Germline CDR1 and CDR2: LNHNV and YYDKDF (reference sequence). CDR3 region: CATRPSRSSYEQYF. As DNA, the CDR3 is TGTGCCACCAGACCGTCTAGGAGCTCCTACGAGCAGTACTTC.

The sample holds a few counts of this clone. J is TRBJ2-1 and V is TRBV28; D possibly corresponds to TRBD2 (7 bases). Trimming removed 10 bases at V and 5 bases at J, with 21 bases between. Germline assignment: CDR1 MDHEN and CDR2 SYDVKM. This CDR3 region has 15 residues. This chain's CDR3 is CATPWDAGANNEQFF. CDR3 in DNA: TGTGCCACCCCGTGGGATGCGGGGGCGAACAATGAGCAGTTCTTC.

The CDR3 DNA is TGTGCCAGCTCACCAAGACAGCAAAACACTGAAGCTTTCTTT. Translation: CASSPRQQNTEAFF. This rearrangement joins TRBV18 to TRBJ1-1, with D perhaps TRBD1 (5 bases). Germline loops: CDR1 KGHSH, CDR2 LQKENI. This CDR3 is 14 amino acids long. V was pared by 2 bases and J by 2 bases, with 9 bases between.

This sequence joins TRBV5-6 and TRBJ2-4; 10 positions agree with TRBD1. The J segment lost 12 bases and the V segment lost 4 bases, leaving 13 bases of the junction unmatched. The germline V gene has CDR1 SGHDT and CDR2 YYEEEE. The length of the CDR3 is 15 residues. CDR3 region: CASSRRRQGAGSQYF. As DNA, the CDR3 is TGTGCCAGCAGCAGAAGACGACAGGGGGCGGGCAGTCAGTACTTC.

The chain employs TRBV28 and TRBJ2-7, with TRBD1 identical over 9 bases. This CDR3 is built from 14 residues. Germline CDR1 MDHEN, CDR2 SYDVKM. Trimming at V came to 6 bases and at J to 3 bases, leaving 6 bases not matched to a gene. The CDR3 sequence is CASRTTGGVYEQYF. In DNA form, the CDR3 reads TGTGCCAGCAGGACGACAGGGGGTGTCTACGAGCAGTACTTC.

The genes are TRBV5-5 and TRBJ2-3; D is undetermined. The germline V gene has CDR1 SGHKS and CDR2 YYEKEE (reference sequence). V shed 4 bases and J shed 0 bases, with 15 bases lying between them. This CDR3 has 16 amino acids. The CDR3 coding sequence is TGTGCCAGCAGCCTGGATATCGAGCGTAGCACAGATACGCAGTATTTT. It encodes CASSLDIERSTDTQYF.

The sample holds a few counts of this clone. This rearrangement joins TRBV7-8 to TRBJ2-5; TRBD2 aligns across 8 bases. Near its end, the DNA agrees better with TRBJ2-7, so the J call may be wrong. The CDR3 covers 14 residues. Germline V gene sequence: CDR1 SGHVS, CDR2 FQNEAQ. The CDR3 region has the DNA TGTGCCAGCAGCTTAGCCCTAGCGGGTAGCGAGCAGTACTTC. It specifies CASSLALAGSEQYF.

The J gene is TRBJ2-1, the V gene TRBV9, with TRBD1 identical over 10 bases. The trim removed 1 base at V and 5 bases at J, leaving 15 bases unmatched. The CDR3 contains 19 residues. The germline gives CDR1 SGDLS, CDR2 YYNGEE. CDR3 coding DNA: TGTGCCAGCAGCGTAAGGGAGGGGACAGGGGAGGTTGGGGACAATGAGCAGTTCTTC. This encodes CASSVREGTGEVGDNEQFF. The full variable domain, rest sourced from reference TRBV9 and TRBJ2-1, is DSGVTQTPKHLITATGQRVTLRCSPRSGDLSVYWYQQSLDQGLQFLIQYYNGEERAKGNILERFSAQQFPDLHSELNLSSLELGDSALYFCASSVREGTGEVGDNEQFFGPGTRLTVL.

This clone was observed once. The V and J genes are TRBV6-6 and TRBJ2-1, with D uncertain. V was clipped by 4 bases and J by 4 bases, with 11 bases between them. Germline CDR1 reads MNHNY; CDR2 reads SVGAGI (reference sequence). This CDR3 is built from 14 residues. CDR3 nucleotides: TGTGCCAGCAGTTCGACGACGGAGTACAATGAGCAGTTCTTC. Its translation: CASSSTTEYNEQFF.

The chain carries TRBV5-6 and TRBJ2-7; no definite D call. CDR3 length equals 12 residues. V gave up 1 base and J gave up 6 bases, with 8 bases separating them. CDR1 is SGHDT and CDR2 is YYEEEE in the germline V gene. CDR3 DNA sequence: TGTGCCAGCAGCTTGAATCCGGTCGAGCAGTACTTC. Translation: CASSLNPVEQYF.

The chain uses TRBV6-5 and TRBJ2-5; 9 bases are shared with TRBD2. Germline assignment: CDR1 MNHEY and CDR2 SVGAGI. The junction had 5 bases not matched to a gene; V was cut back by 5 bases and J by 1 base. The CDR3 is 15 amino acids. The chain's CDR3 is CASSGRGGFQETQYF. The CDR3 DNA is TGTGCCAGCAGTGGGCGGGGGGGCTTCCAAGAGACCCAGTACTTC.

CDR3: CASSSGHLEAFF. The CDR3 DNA follows: TGTGCCAGCAGCTCGGGACATCTTGAAGCTTTCTTT. V and J are TRBV27 and TRBJ1-1; the D gene is possibly TRBD1 (6 bases). This CDR3 has 12 residues. V was trimmed by 6 bases and J by 7 bases, leaving 12 bases between them. Germline V gene data show CDR1 as MNHEY and CDR2 as SMNVEV (reference sequence).

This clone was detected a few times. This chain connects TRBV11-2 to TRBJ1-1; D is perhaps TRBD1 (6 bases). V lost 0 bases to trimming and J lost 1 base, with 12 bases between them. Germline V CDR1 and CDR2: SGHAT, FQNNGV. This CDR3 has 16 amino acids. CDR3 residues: CASSLDLWTANTEAFF. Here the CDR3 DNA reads TGTGCCAGCAGCTTAGATTTATGGACAGCGAACACTGAAGCTTTCTTT.